Each of the 24 T cell receptor beta chains below was sequenced from the same sample in a study of glioma-infiltrating T cells after dendritic cell vaccination. Some clones are missing from TCRdb's copy, which holds only in-frame ones; the method was immunoSEQ multiplex PCR. Of more than 85,000 clones in the sample, about 83% were seen once. The sample consisted of blood, taken before dendritic cell vaccination. The origin of the receptors is a human donor with glioblastoma.

This sequence joins TRBV10-1 and TRBJ2-1, with TRBD2 matching over 12 bases. V shed 3 bases, J shed 8 bases, and the junction held 8 bases outside the gene matches. Germline CDR1 reads WNHNN; CDR2 reads SYGVQD (reference sequence). The CDR3 loop spans 16 amino acids. CDR3 loop: CASSEKTSGSLYEQFF. CDR3 bases: TGCGCCAGCAGTGAAAAGACTAGCGGGAGCTTGTATGAGCAGTTCTTC.

The chain links TRBV10-1 to TRBJ2-5, with 7 bases that match TRBD1. The ends lost 5 bases at V and 5 bases at J; junction bases unmatched: 5. This CDR3 has 13 amino acids. Looked up from germline, CDR1 is WNHNN and CDR2 is SYGVQD (reference sequence). As DNA, the CDR3 is TGCGCCAGCAGTACAGGGGCTGGGGAGACCCAGTACTTC. It yields the protein CASSTGAGETQYF.

The sample holds one count of this clone. This rearrangement joins TRBV18 to TRBJ2-5; D is ambiguous. The V gene's germline CDR1 is KGHSH and CDR2 LQKENI. The CDR3 consists of 14 residues. V was cut by 2 bases and J by 2 bases, with 9 bases left in between. CDR3 sequence reads: CASSPVDTQETQYF. DNA for the CDR3: TGTGCCAGCTCACCAGTAGATACGCAAGAGACCCAGTACTTC.

This sequence joins TRBV5-1 and TRBJ2-5; TRBD1 agrees at 9 bases. The junction had 9 bases not matched to a gene; V was cut back by 4 bases and J by 5 bases. CDR1 and CDR2 from the germline V gene are SGHRS and YFSETQ. The CDR3 totals 15 residues. CDR3 sequence: CASSPKTGGVETQYF. CDR3 DNA sequence: TGCGCCAGCAGCCCAAAGACAGGGGGTGTGGAGACCCAGTACTTC.

J is TRBJ2-1 and V is TRBV6-1; 7 positions match TRBD2. Germline trimming cut 4 bases from V and 1 base from J; bases unmatched to any gene: 1. CDR1 is MNHNS and CDR2 is SASEGT in the germline V gene. The CDR3 spans 14 residues. The CDR3 nucleotides are TGTGCCAGCAGTGGGGGGGGGTCCTACAATGAGCAGTTCTTC. Protein sequence: CASSGGGSYNEQFF.

This chain joins TRBV6-5 and TRBJ1-5; D call uncertain. V lost 4 bases and J 7 bases, leaving 11 bases between the germline ends. The germline gives CDR1 MNHEY, CDR2 SVGAGI. The CDR3 runs to 13 residues. The CDR3 sequence: CASSSGGFQPQHF. The CDR3 DNA follows: TGTGCCAGCAGTTCCGGAGGGTTCCAGCCCCAGCATTTT.

The genes are TRBV11-2 and TRBJ1-1; D is ambiguous. The CDR3 is made up of 13 amino acids. The germline gives CDR1 SGHAT, CDR2 FQNNGV. V dropped 5 bases and J dropped 5 bases, with 12 bases sitting between them. The CDR3 region is CASSRYRETEAFF. The CDR3 DNA reads as TGTGCCAGCAGCCGCTACAGAGAGACTGAAGCTTTCTTT.

The chain has TRBV19 and TRBJ2-1, with 12 bases lining up with TRBD2. Germline assignment: CDR1 LNHDA and CDR2 SQIVND (reference sequence). The CDR3 runs to 17 residues. Germline trimming cut 4 bases from V and 3 bases from J; bases unmatched to any gene: 7. The CDR3 sequence: CASSTSGTSGYYNEQFF. Here the CDR3 DNA reads TGTGCCAGTAGTACCTCCGGGACTAGCGGGTACTACAATGAGCAGTTCTTC.

V usage is TRBV6-6 and J usage is TRBJ2-5, with D possibly TRBD2 on 6 matching bases. V was trimmed by 1 base and J by 3 bases, leaving 9 bases between them. The germline V gene encodes CDR1 MNHNY and CDR2 SVGAGI (reference sequence). The CDR3 loop spans 14 amino acids. CDR3 in amino acids: CASSYYPGEETQYF. The CDR3 DNA sequence: TGTGCCAGCAGTTACTACCCGGGAGAAGAGACCCAGTACTTC.

J is TRBJ1-1 and V is TRBV6-5, with TRBD1 matching 9 bases. The germline gives CDR1 MNHEY, CDR2 SVGAGI. V lost 4 bases and J lost 1; bases outside the gene matches: 7. There are 16 residues in the CDR3. CDR3 DNA sequence: TGTGCCAGCAGTTCTGGACAGGGGAGGAAGAACACTGAAGCTTTCTTT. The encoded protein is CASSSGQGRKNTEAFF.

The genes are TRBV29-1 and TRBJ1-2; D unclear. CDR1 is SQVTM and CDR2 is ANQGSEA in the germline V gene. This CDR3 spans 14 amino acids. Trimming pared 6 bases from V and 0 bases from J, leaving 14 bases between. CDR3 nucleotide sequence: TGCAGCGTGGGAGGCGACGGGTCTAACTATGGCTACACCTTC. Translating gives CSVGGDGSNYGYTF.

This clone was seen just once. This sequence joins TRBV4-1 and TRBJ1-2; D might be TRBD1 (5 bases). Germline CDR1 and CDR2: MGHRA and YSYEKL. V was trimmed by 1 base and J by 4 bases, leaving 13 bases between them. The CDR3 consists of 15 residues. CDR3 region: CASSQVSGTLYGYTF. The CDR3, as DNA: TGCGCCAGCAGCCAAGTATCAGGGACTCTCTATGGCTACACCTTC.

This clone was counted between two and nine times. V is TRBV6-5 and J is TRBJ1-3; D is possibly TRBD1 (6 bases). V was trimmed by 4 bases and J by 6 bases, leaving 13 bases between them. The CDR3 extends over 14 amino acids. Germline V gene data show CDR1 as MNHEY and CDR2 as SVGAGI. In DNA form, the CDR3 reads TGTGCCAGCAGTTTTCTTGACAGGCAAAACACCATATATTTT. This encodes CASSFLDRQNTIYF.

The chain is built from TRBV7-9 and TRBJ1-4, with 7 nucleotides matching TRBD1. Trimming at V came to 1 base and at J to 3 bases, leaving 2 bases not matched to a gene. CDR3 length: 15 residues. Germline loops: CDR1 SEHNR, CDR2 FQNEAQ (reference sequence). DNA of the CDR3: TGTGCCAGCAGCTTAGGACAGGGCCCTAATGAAAAACTGTTTTTT. It encodes CASSLGQGPNEKLFF.

The J gene is TRBJ1-3, the V gene TRBV19, with 8 bases matching TRBD1. With V trimmed by 4 bases and J by 0 bases, 5 bases remained unmatched. Germline V gene sequence: CDR1 LNHDA, CDR2 SQIVND (reference sequence). CDR3 length equals 16 residues. CDR3 coding DNA: TGTGCCAGTAGTAAGGGGGACAGGAGCTCTGGAAACACCATATATTTT. Translating gives CASSKGDRSSGNTIYF.

The chain is built from TRBV6-4 and TRBJ1-2, with D possibly TRBD1 on 5 matching bases. CDR1 and CDR2 (germline): MRHNA, SNTAGT. CDR3 length equals 14 residues. Trimming removed 2 bases from V and 8 bases from J, with 15 bases in between. In nucleotides, the CDR3 is TGTGCCAGCAGTGACCACGGGACTCTGGGAGGCTACACCTTC. Amino acid sequence: CASSDHGTLGGYTF.

The J gene is TRBJ1-5, the V gene TRBV7-2, with TRBD1 matching 8 bases. The CDR3 totals 15 residues. The ends lost 5 bases at V and 1 base at J; junction bases unmatched: 4. Germline V gene data show CDR1 as SGHTA and CDR2 as FQGNSA. The CDR3 sequence: CASSPRQGSNQPQHF. The CDR3 DNA is TGTGCCAGCAGCCCCCGACAGGGGAGCAATCAGCCCCAGCATTTT.

The chain uses TRBV7-9 and TRBJ1-2; D is possibly TRBD1 (5 bases). CDR1 is SEHNR and CDR2 is FQNEAQ in the germline V gene (reference sequence). This CDR3 is built from 15 residues. V was cut by 3 bases and J by 6 bases, with 17 bases left in between. The CDR3 DNA follows: TGTGCCAGCAGCTTGACAGAATCTTCGGGTGATGGCTACACCTTC. As protein: CASSLTESSGDGYTF.

This chain joins TRBV4-3 and TRBJ2-7, with a weak D call TRBD2 (6 bases). The CDR3 is made up of 15 amino acids. The germline V gene encodes CDR1 LGHNA and CDR2 YSLEER. Trimming removed 5 bases from V and 1 base from J, with 15 bases in between. The CDR3 nucleotides read TGCGCCAGCAGCGCAAGAAGAGGACTATCCTACGAGCAGTACTTC. Protein product: CASSARRGLSYEQYF.

The V call is TRBV10-1, the J call TRBJ1-1, with D unresolved. The CDR3 has 14 amino acids. Germline CDR1 is WNHNN and CDR2 is SYGVQD (reference sequence). Trimming removed 4 bases from V and 1 base from J, with 10 bases in between. DNA for the CDR3: TGCGCCAGCAGTGCCACTGGGCGGAACACTGAAGCTTTCTTT. The encoded protein is CASSATGRNTEAFF.

The chain links TRBV27 to TRBJ1-1; no firm D call. Germline loops: CDR1 MNHEY, CDR2 SMNVEV (reference sequence). The CDR3 runs 14 residues. V lost 4 bases to trimming and J lost 3 bases, with 12 bases between them. In DNA, the CDR3 is TGTGCCAGCAGTTCCAACCCGGGGTACACTGAAGCTTTCTTT. It codes for CASSSNPGYTEAFF.

This clone was detected a few times. The chain joins TRBV11-1 to TRBJ2-7; perhaps TRBD1 as D (5 bases). The CDR3 loop spans 14 amino acids. V lost 3 bases, J lost 3 bases, and 12 bases lay in between. CDR1 SGHAT and CDR2 FQDESV come from the germline V gene (reference sequence). CDR3 DNA: TGTGCCAGCAGCTTTAGTGGCAGGGTCTACGAGCAGTACTTC. Amino acid sequence: CASSFSGRVYEQYF.

V gene TRBV29-1 combines with J gene TRBJ2-2; 9 positions match TRBD2. The V and J ends lost 7 bases and 6 bases, in that order; junction bases with no gene match: 12. The CDR3 totals 15 residues. Germline lookup yields CDR1 SQVTM and CDR2 ANQGSEA. The CDR3 DNA sequence: TGCAGCGCCAGGCTTAGCGGGAGATTTGCCGGGGAGCTGTTTTTT. Protein sequence: CSARLSGRFAGELFF.

This clone was detected once. The V call is TRBV7-9, the J call TRBJ2-7; D call uncertain. The CDR3 runs 14 residues. Per the germline V gene, CDR1 is SEHNR and CDR2 is FQNEAQ (reference sequence). Trimming removed 0 bases at V and 2 bases at J, with 8 bases between. This CDR3 reads CASSLAAETYEQYF. CDR3 nucleotide sequence: TGTGCCAGCAGCTTAGCCGCTGAGACCTACGAGCAGTACTTC. Combining the CDR3 with reference TRBV7-9 and TRBJ2-7 gives the whole variable domain DTGVSQNPRHKITKRGQNVTFRCDPISEHNRLYWYRQTLGQGPEFLTYFQNEAQLEKSRLLSDRFSAERPKGSFSTLEIQRTEQGDSAMYLCASSLAAETYEQYFGPGTRLTVT.